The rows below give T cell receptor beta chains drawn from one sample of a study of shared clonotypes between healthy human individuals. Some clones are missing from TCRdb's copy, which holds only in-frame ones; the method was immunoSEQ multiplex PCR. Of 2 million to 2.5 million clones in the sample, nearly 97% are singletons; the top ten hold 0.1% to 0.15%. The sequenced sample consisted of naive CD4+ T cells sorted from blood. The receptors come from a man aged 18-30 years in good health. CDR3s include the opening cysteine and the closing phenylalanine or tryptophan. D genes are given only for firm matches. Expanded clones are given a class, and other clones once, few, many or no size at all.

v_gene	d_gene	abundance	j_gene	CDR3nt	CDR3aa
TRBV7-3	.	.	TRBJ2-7	TGTGCCAGCAGTCTCTCTGTGGGTCTCGCCTACGAGCAGTACTTC	CASSLSVGLAYEQYF
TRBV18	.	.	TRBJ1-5	TGTGCCAGCTCACTCGACCAGGGAGAGCAGCCCCAGCATTTT	CASSLDQGEQPQHF
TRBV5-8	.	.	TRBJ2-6	TGTGCCAGCAGCTTGGAGGGTTCTGGGGCCAACGTCCTGACTTTC	CASSLEGSGANVLTF
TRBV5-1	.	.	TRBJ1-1	TGCGCCAGCAGCCTACTGCGGGTGGGGAACACTGAAGCTTTCTTT	CASSLLRVGNTEAFF
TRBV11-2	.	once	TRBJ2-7	TGTGCCAGCAGCTTAGCCGGGGGGCTAACGTACGAGCAGTACTTC	CASSLAGGLTYEQYF
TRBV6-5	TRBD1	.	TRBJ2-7	TGTGCCAGCAGTACACCGGGACAGGGATCCTACGAGCAGTACTTC	CASSTPGQGSYEQYF
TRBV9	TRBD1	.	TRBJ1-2	TGTGCCAGCAGCGTAGGGACAGGGTCTGGCTACACCTTC	CASSVGTGSGYTF
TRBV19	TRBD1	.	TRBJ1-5	TGTGCCAGTAGTATCTTTGGACAGGGGGCGGTTCAGCCCCAGCATTTT	CASSIFGQGAVQPQHF
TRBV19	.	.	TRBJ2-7	TGTGCCAGTAGGGCCGGGCCCGCATCCTACGAGCAGTACTTC	CASRAGPASYEQYF
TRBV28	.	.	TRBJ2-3	TGTGCCAGCAGTTTACGAGGGCCGGGTACGCAGTATTTT	CASSLRGPGTQYF
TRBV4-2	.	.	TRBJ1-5	TGTGCCAGCAGCCAAGATCGGGGAGGGGGAGGCAATCAGCCCCAGCATTTT	CASSQDRGGGGNQPQHF
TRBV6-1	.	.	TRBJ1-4	TGTGCCAGCAGTGAATCGAAACTGTTTTTT	CASSESKLFF
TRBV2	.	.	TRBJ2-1	TGTGCCAGCAGTGAAGCGGGGGGGCCGGAGAATGAGCAGTTCTTC	CASSEAGGPENEQFF
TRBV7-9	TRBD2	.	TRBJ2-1	TGTGCCAGCAGGAAAAGCGGGGGCGTCTACAATGAGCAGTTCTTC	CASRKSGGVYNEQFF
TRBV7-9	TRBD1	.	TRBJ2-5	TGTGCCATCGGGACAGGGCCAGAGACCCAGTACTTC	CAIGTGPETQYF
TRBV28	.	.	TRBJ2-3	TGTGCCAGCAGTTTCGACAGGCCCAGCACAGATACGCAGTATTTT	CASSFDRPSTDTQYF
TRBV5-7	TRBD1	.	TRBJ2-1	TGTGCCAGCAGCTGGGACAGAGGTTCGAACAATGAGCAGTTCTTC	CASSWDRGSNNEQFF
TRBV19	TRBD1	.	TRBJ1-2	TGTGCCAGTAGTATTGGGACAGGTACCTATGGCTACACCTTC	CASSIGTGTYGYTF
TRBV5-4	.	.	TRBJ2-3	TGTGCCAGCAGCTTGTATAGCGGAGGCACAGATACGCAGTATTTT	CASSLYSGGTDTQYF
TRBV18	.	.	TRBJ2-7	TGTGCCAGCTCACCTCCTGGGACGGCGAGCTCCTACGAGCAGTACTTC	CASSPPGTASSYEQYF
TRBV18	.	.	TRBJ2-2	TGTGCCAGCTCACCCCTTAGAGCGGGCGCTACCGGGGAGCTGTTTTTT	CASSPLRAGATGELFF
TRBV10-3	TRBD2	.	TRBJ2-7	TGTGCCATCAGCCTGACTAGCGGGACCTCCTACGAGCAGTACTTC	CAISLTSGTSYEQYF
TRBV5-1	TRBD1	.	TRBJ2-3	TGCGCCAGCAGCCCCCAGGGGGACGATACGCAGTATTTT	CASSPQGDDTQYF
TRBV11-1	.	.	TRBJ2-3	TGTGCCAGCAGCCGAACAGATACGCAGTATTTT	CASSRTDTQYF
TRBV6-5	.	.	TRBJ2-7	TGTGCCAGCAGAGATACAGTGACTTGGGAGCAGTACTTC	CASRDTVTWEQYF
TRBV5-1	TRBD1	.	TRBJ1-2	TGCGCCAGCAGCCTTGACAGGGGGCGAGGCTACACCTTC	CASSLDRGRGYTF
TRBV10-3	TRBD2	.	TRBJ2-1	TGTGCCATCAGCCCTGCTGCGGGACTAGCGGGAGCAGGATCCTACAATGAGCAGTTCTTC	CAISPAAGLAGAGSYNEQFF
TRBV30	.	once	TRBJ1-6	TGTGCCTGGAGTGGGGGATTTAATTCACCCCTCCACTTT	CAWSGGFNSPLHF
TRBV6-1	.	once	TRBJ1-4	TGTGCCAGCAGTGAAGCGGGTGAAAAACTGTTTTTT	CASSEAGEKLFF
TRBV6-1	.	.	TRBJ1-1	TGTGCCAGCAGTGGACAGTTCTGGAACACTGAAGCTTTCTTT	CASSGQFWNTEAFF
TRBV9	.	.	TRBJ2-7	TGTGCCAGCAGCGTAGATCCTACTCCCTCCTACGAGCAGTACTTC	CASSVDPTPSYEQYF
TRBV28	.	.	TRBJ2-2	TGTGCCAGCAGGATATCGCTCGCGAGGAGCGGCACCGGGGAGCTGTTTTTT	CASRISLARSGTGELFF
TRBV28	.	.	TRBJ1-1	TGTGCCAGCTACAGGACGGTGAACACTGAAGCTTTCTTT	CASYRTVNTEAFF
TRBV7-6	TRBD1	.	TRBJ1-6	TGTGCCAGCGCAACAGGGGGCGCGTTTAGTTCACCCCTCCACTTT	CASATGGAFSSPLHF
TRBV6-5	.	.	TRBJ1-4	TGTGCCAGCAGTTACAAGGGCGGGTCTAATGAAAAACTGTTTTTT	CASSYKGGSNEKLFF
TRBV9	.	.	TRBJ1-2	TGTGCCAGCAGCGGAGGGACATCAAACTATGGCTACACCTTC	CASSGGTSNYGYTF
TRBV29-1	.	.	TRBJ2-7	TGCAGCGTTGTTCCCAGGGGAAGAGTCTACGAGCAGTACTTC	CSVVPRGRVYEQYF
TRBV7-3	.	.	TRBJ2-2	TGTGCCAGCAGCTTAATGTTGGGCGGGGCGAACACCGGGGAGCTGTTTTTT	CASSLMLGGANTGELFF
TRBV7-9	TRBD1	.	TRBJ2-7	TGTGCCAGCAGCCACGGGACAGGGGGTGAGCAGTACTTC	CASSHGTGGEQYF
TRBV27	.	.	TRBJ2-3	TGTGCCAGCAGTCTCCGACCCACAGATACGCAGTATTTT	CASSLRPTDTQYF